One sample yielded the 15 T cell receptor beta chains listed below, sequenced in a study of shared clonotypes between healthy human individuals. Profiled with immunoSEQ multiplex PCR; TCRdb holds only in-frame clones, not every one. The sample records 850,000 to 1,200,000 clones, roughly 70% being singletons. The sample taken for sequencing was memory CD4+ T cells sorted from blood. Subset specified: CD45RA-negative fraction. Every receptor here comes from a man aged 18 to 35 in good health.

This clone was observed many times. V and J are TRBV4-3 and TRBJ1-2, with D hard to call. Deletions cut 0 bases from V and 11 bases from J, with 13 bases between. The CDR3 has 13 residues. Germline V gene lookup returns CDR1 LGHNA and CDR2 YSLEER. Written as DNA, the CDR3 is TGCGCCAGCAGCCAAGACCTGTTAACTGGGTACACCTTC. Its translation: CASSQDLLTGYTF.

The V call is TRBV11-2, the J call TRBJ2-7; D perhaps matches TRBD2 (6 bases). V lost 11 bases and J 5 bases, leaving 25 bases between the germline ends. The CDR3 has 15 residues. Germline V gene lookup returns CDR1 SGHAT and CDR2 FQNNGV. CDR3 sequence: CASQEGNLLVHEQYF. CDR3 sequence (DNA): TGTGCCTCCCAGGAGGGGAACCTGTTAGTCCACGAGCAGTACTTC.

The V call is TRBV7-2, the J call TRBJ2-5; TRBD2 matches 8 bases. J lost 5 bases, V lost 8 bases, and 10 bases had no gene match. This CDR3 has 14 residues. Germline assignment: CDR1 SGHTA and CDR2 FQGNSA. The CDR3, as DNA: TGTGCCAGCCCTCCGGGGGGGCCTTGGGAGACCCAGTACTTC. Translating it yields CASPPGGPWETQYF.

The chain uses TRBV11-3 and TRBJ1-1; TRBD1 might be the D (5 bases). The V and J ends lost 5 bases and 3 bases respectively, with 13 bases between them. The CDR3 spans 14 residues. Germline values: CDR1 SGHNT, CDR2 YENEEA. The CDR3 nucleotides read TGTGCCAGCAGCGATGGGACCGCGCACACTGAAGCTTTCTTT. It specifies CASSDGTAHTEAFF.

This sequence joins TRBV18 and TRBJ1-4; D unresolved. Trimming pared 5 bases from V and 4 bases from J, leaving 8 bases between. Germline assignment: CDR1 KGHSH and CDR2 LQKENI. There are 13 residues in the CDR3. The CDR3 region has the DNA TGTGCCAGCTCAATAGGGCATAATGAAAAACTGTTTTTT. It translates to CASSIGHNEKLFF.

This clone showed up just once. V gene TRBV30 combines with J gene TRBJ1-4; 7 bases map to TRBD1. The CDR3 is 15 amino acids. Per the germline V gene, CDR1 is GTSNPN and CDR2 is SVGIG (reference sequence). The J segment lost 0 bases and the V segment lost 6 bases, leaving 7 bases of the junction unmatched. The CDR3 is CACTTGRPTNEKLFF. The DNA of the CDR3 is TGTGCCTGTACGACAGGGCGCCCAACTAATGAAAAACTGTTTTTT.

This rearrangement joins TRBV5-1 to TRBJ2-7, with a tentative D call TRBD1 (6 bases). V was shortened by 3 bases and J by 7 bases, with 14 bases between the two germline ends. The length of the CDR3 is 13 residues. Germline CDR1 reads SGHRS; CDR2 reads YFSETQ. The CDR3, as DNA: TGCGCCAGCAGCTCCGGCAGGGGCGGGGAGCAGTACTTC. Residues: CASSSGRGGEQYF.

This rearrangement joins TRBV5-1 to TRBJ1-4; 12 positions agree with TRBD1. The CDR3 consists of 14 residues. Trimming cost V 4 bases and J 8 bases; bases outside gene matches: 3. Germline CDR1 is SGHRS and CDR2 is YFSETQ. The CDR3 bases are TGCGCCAGCAGCGGGACAGGGGGCGCGGAAAAACTGTTTTTT. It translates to CASSGTGGAEKLFF.

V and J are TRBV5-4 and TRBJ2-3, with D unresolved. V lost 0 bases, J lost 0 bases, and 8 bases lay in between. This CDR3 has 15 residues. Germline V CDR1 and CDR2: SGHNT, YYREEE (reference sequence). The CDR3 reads CASSLDEFSTDTQYF. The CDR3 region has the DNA TGTGCCAGCAGCTTGGACGAGTTTAGCACAGATACGCAGTATTTT.

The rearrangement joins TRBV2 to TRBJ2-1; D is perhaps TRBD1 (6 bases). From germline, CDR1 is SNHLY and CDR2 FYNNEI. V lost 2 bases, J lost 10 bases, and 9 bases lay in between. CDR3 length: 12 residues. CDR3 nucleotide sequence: TGTGCCAGCAGTGAACCGCAGGGGGAGCAGTTCTTC. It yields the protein CASSEPQGEQFF.

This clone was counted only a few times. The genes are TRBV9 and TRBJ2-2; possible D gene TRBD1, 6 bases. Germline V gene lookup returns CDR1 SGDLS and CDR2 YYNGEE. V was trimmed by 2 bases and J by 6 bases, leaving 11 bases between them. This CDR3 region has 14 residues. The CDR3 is CASSVDSWAGELFF. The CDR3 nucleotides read TGTGCCAGCAGCGTGGACAGCTGGGCCGGGGAGCTGTTTTTT.

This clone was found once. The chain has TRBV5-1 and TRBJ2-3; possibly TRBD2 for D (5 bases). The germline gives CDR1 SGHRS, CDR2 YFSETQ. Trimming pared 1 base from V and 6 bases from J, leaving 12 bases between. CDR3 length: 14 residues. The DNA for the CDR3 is TGCGCCAGCAGCTTGTTGGGAGTAGGGGATACGCAGTATTTT. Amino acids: CASSLLGVGDTQYF.

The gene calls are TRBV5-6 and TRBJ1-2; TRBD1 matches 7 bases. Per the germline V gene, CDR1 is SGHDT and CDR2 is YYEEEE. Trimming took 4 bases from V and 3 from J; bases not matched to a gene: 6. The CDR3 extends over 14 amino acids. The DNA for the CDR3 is TGTGCCAGCAGCCCCCGGACAGGCCACTATGGCTACACCTTC. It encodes CASSPRTGHYGYTF.

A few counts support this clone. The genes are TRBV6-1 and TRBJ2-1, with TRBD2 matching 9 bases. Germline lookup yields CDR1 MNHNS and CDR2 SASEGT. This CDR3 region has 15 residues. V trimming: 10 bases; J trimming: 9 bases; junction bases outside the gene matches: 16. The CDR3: CATLRGLAGSAEQFF. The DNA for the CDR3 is TGTGCCACCCTCCGAGGGCTAGCGGGAAGTGCTGAGCAGTTCTTC.

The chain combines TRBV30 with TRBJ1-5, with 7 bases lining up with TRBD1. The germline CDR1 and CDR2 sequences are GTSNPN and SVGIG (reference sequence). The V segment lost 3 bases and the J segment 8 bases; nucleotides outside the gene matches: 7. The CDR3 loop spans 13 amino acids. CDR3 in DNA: TGTGCCTGGAGGGGACAGTCCGGGGAGCCCCAGCATTTT. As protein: CAWRGQSGEPQHF.